Each of the 8 T cell receptor beta chains below was sequenced from the same sample in a study of blood T cell repertoires in COVID-19. Sequencing used immunoSEQ multiplex PCR; TCRdb keeps in-frame clones, though not all of them. The profile shows 250,000 to 300,000 clones, around 81% of them singletons. Sequencing was performed on PBMCs or T cells enriched from blood (not recorded which). These receptors all come from a man aged 50-60 years who had recovered from COVID-19.

The chain has TRBV5-6 and TRBJ2-3, with 7 bases lining up with TRBD2. CDR1 and CDR2 from the germline V gene are SGHDT and YYEEEE. The CDR3 loop spans 13 amino acids. Germline trimming cut 4 bases from V and 7 bases from J; bases unmatched to any gene: 6. The CDR3: CASSAAGVYTQYF. The CDR3 DNA sequence: TGTGCCAGCAGCGCGGCGGGGGTGTATACGCAGTATTTT.

This clone came up a few times. V gene TRBV9 combines with J gene TRBJ2-7; possibly TRBD2 for D (5 bases). The CDR3 contains 13 residues. The ends were cut back, 3 bases at V and 5 bases at J, with 12 bases in the middle. Germline CDR1 reads SGDLS; CDR2 reads YYNGEE. CDR3 in DNA: TGTGCCAGCAGCGGACCCTTCGGGAACGAGCAGTACTTC. Its translation is CASSGPFGNEQYF.

V usage is TRBV5-1 and J usage is TRBJ2-2; 14 bases are shared with TRBD2. The CDR3 extends over 17 amino acids. The germline CDR1 and CDR2 sequences are SGHRS and YFSETQ. The junction had 8 bases not matched to a gene; V was cut back by 5 bases and J by 5 bases. The CDR3 reads CASRAGTSGSSTGELFF. The CDR3 DNA sequence: TGCGCCAGCAGGGCCGGGACTAGCGGGAGCAGTACCGGGGAGCTGTTTTTT. The full variable domain, with the rest looked up from reference TRBV5-1 and TRBJ2-2, is KAGVTQTPRYLIKTRGQQVTLSCSPISGHRSVSWYQQTPGQGLQFLFEYFSETQRNKGNFPGRFSGRQFSNSRSEMNVSTLELGDSALYLCASRAGTSGSSTGELFFGEGSRLTVL.

This clone was picked up a small number of times. The chain uses TRBV5-8 and TRBJ1-5; 8 bases map to TRBD1. This CDR3 spans 18 amino acids. Germline CDR1 SGHTS, CDR2 YDEGEE. Trimming took 0 bases from V and 0 from J; bases not matched to a gene: 8. The CDR3 is CASSLVHRGVYSNQPQHF. CDR3 DNA sequence: TGTGCCAGCAGCTTGGTACACAGGGGGGTTTATAGCAATCAGCCCCAGCATTTT.

This clone occurred once. J is TRBJ1-5 and V is TRBV27; D call uncertain. Germline V gene lookup returns CDR1 MNHEY and CDR2 SMNVEV (reference sequence). Deletions cut 1 base from V and 6 bases from J, with 4 bases between. The CDR3 is 12 residues long. The CDR3 region has the DNA TGTGCCAGCAGTTTATTCGGTCAGCCCCAGCATTTT. It translates to CASSLFGQPQHF.

Here the CDR3 reads CASRRTGGGGEKLFF. The DNA for the CDR3 is TGTGCCAGCAGGCGGACAGGGGGCGGTGGAGAAAAACTGTTTTTT. The chain has TRBV2 and TRBJ1-4; 11 bases align to TRBD1. The CDR3 runs 15 residues. Trimming cost V 6 bases and J 8 bases; bases outside gene matches: 8. Germline CDR1 is SNHLY and CDR2 is FYNNEI.

The rearrangement joins TRBV18 to TRBJ2-1; TRBD2 aligns across 10 bases. With 1 base clipped from V and 7 bases from J, the junction kept 7 bases outside the gene matches. The V gene's germline CDR1 is KGHSH and CDR2 LQKENI. CDR3 length equals 16 residues. The CDR3 spells CASSPQSGRASNEQFF. The CDR3 DNA reads TGTGCCAGCTCACCACAAAGCGGGAGGGCCAGTAATGAGCAGTTCTTC. The full variable domain, rest sourced from reference TRBV18 and TRBJ2-1, is NAGVMQNPRHLVRRRGQEARLRCSPMKGHSHVYWYRQLPEEGLKFMVYLQKENIIDESGMPKERFSAEFPKEGPSILRIQQVVRGDSAAYFCASSPQSGRASNEQFFGPGTRLTVL.

CDR3: CASNQGVGELFF. CDR3 bases: TGTGCCAGCAATCAGGGGGTTGGGGAGCTGTTTTTT. This chain links TRBV3-1 (or the pseudogene TRBV3-2) with TRBJ2-2; TRBD1 matches at 7 bases. J lost 8 bases, V lost 7 bases, and 4 bases had no gene match. The CDR3 is 12 residues long. The V gene's germline CDR1 is LGHDT and CDR2 YNNKEL (reference sequence).